The 11 T cell receptor beta chains below all came from one sample that was sequenced in a study of T cell clonality in common variable immunodeficiency (dated by TCRdb to about 2015). Receptors were amplified or captured by the immunoSEQ multiplex PCR assay. TCRdb obtained this table from immuneACCESS and retained in-frame rearrangements with V and J assigned. These tables miss some clones; where compared with another copy, unresolved V genes account for less than half of the shortfall, and the remainder is unexplained. Listed for this sample are approximately 52,000 clones, none observed only a single time. In total, the top ten clones hold approximately 3% of the sample. Input material: peripheral blood mononuclear cells. These receptors were obtained from a person aged 18 to 75 in good health.

This clone was picked up a small number of times. One end of the junction does not line up with germline, which may come from a read error. The identical CDR3 is also encoded by other nucleotide sequences in the sample. Incomplete CDR3 DNA: TGTGCCAGCACTCGGGACAGGGGGGTCTCTGGAAACACG. Translated, it gives CASTRDRGVSGNT. The full CDR3 protein is CASTRDRGVSGNTIYF. The rearrangement joins TRBV2 to TRBJ1-3; 11 positions match TRBD1. With the read ending 3 residues before the CDR3 end, the germline J gene is used to fill in that end. Germline V gene lookup returns CDR1 SNHLY and CDR2 FYNNEI. CDR3 length equals 16 residues. Supplemented by reference TRBV2 and TRBJ1-3, the full variable domain reads EPEVTQTPSHQVTQMGQEVILRCVPISNHLYFYWYRQILGQKVEFLVSFYNNEISEKSEIFDDQFSVERPDGSNFTLKIRSTKLEDSAMYFCASTRDRGVSGNTIYFGEGSWLTVV.

This clone was seen at least ten times. The read halts 3 residues ahead of the CDR3 end, with the missing end drawn from the germline J gene. V gene TRBV20-1 combines with J gene TRBJ2-7; TRBD2 aligns across 7 bases. This CDR3 has 13 amino acids. Germline-derived CDR1 and CDR2 are DFQATT and SNEGSKA (reference sequence). V shed 2 bases, J shed 2 bases, and the junction held 3 bases outside the gene matches. The sequenced CDR3 bases are TGCAGTGCTAGACTAGCGGAGCCCTACGAG. As protein: CSARLAEPYE. The full CDR3 protein is CSARLAEPYEQYF.

This clone came up a few times. The read is 3 residues too short to cover the CDR3 end, so that end is filled in from the germline J gene. The chain couples TRBV18 to TRBJ2-1; the match to TRBD2 covers 10 bases. CDR3 size: 16 residues. With V trimmed by 2 bases and J by 9 bases, 10 bases remained unmatched. Germline V gene lookup returns CDR1 KGHSH and CDR2 LQKENI. The CDR3 bases that were read are TGTGCCAGCTCACCAGCTAGCGGGAGTATAGTGGGTGAG. Translation gives CASSPASGSIVGE. The CDR3 as a whole reads CASSPASGSIVGEQFF. Supplemented by reference TRBV18 and TRBJ2-1, the full variable domain reads NAGVMQNPRHLVRRRGQEARLRCSPMKGHSHVYWYRQLPEEGLKFMVYLQKENIIDESGMPKERFSAEFPKEGPSILRIQQVVRGDSAAYFCASSPASGSIVGEQFFGPGTRLTVL.

This clone was counted between two and nine times. From the germline J gene comes the end of the CDR3, since the read stops 3 residues before it. The V and J genes are TRBV7-9 and TRBJ2-4; maybe TRBD1 (7 bases). Germline CDR1 and CDR2: SEHNR and FQNEAQ (reference sequence). V shed 8 bases and J shed 8 bases, with 22 bases lying between them. The CDR3 length is 15 residues. The CDR3 DNA, read in part, is TGTGCCAGCGCCTCCGGAGGGGGCGCGGTAGACATT. It specifies CASASGGGAVDI. From start to end, the CDR3 is CASASGGGAVDIQYF.

This clone has a count of ten or more. The missing CDR3 end, 3 residues past where the read stops, is filled in from the germline J gene. J is TRBJ2-5 and V is TRBV5-1; the match to TRBD1 covers 7 bases. Germline V lookup: CDR1 SGHRS, CDR2 YFSETQ. J was trimmed by 5 bases and V by 2 bases; bases with no gene match: 12. This CDR3 has 16 amino acids. Incomplete CDR3 DNA: TGCGCCAGCAGCTTCACCGGGACAGCGAGGATGGAGACC. It encodes CASSFTGTARMET. The whole CDR3 is CASSFTGTARMETQYF.

This clone was picked up a small number of times. The read halts 3 residues ahead of the CDR3 end, with the missing end drawn from the germline J gene. This sequence joins TRBV30 and TRBJ1-6; D is possibly TRBD1 (6 bases). The CDR3 runs to 15 residues. Germline assignment: CDR1 GTSNPN and CDR2 SVGIG (reference sequence). Trimming shortened V by 8 bases and J by 3 bases, and 17 bases separated the two germline ends. The part of the CDR3 DNA that was read is TGTGCCCTAAGGACAGCCAGATTCTATAATTCACCC. This codes for CALRTARFYNSP. The entire CDR3 sequence reads CALRTARFYNSPLHF.

This clone was detected many times. The read is 3 residues too short to cover the CDR3 end, so that end is filled in from the germline J gene. The V call is TRBV6-1, the J call TRBJ1-5; D is undetermined. In germline, CDR1 is MNHNS, CDR2 SASEGT. The length of the CDR3 is 16 residues. The V end was cut by 2 bases, the J end by 0 bases, with 11 bases between. The CDR3 spells CASSEYGRSSNQPQHF. The sequenced CDR3 bases are TGTGCCAGCAGTGAATATGGCAGGAGTAGCAATCAGCCC.

This clone was observed many times. The read halts 3 residues ahead of the CDR3 end, with the missing end drawn from the germline J gene. The V gene is TRBV19, the J gene TRBJ2-3, with a weak D call TRBD2 (6 bases). This CDR3 is 15 amino acids long. V lost 6 bases to trimming and J lost 2 bases, with 15 bases between them. Per the germline V gene, CDR1 is LNHDA and CDR2 is SQIVND (reference sequence). The CDR3 loop is CASSLQAGLTDTQYF. CDR3 DNA (partial): TGTGCCAGTAGCCTGCAGGCGGGACTCACAGATACG. Looking up the rest from reference TRBV19 and TRBJ2-3 gives the full variable domain: DGGITQSPKYLFRKEGQNVTLSCEQNLNHDAMYWYRQDPGQGLRLIYYSQIVNDFQKGDIAEGYSVSREKKESFPLTVTSAQKNPTAFYLCASSLQAGLTDTQYFGPGTRLTVL.

This clone came up many times. Coverage ceases 3 residues before the CDR3 finishes, and the germline J gene fills in the end. V gene TRBV5-1 combines with J gene TRBJ1-1, with D maybe TRBD1 (5 bases). CDR3 length: 17 amino acids. V dropped 0 bases and J dropped 1 base, with 16 bases sitting between them. CDR1 SGHRS and CDR2 YFSETQ come from the germline V gene. This CDR3 is CASSLGPKGLKNTEAFF. The CDR3 DNA, read in part, is TGCGCCAGCAGCTTGGGGCCAAAGGGACTCAAGAACACTGAA.

This clone was picked up many times. The CDR3 reads CASSSGGRLAYEQYF. Incomplete CDR3 DNA: TGTGCCAGCAGTTCCGGGGGGAGACTAGCTTACGAG. The chain uses TRBV12-3 or TRBV12-4 and TRBJ2-7, with TRBD2 matching 7 bases. The read finishes 3 residues shy of the CDR3 end, and the germline J gene is used to complete it. V shed 4 bases and J 4 bases; nucleotides not matched to a gene: 10. The CDR3 spans 15 residues.

This clone was detected only a few times. The missing CDR3 end, 3 residues past where the read stops, is filled in from the germline J gene. The chain employs TRBV11-1 and TRBJ2-5; 7 bases match TRBD2. Germline CDR1 SGHAT, CDR2 FQDESV (reference sequence). V lost 6 bases and J lost 5; bases outside the gene matches: 6. The CDR3 consists of 13 residues. CDR3 region: CASRGAGWETQYF. The CDR3 bases that were read are TGTGCCAGCAGAGGAGCGGGATGGGAGACC.